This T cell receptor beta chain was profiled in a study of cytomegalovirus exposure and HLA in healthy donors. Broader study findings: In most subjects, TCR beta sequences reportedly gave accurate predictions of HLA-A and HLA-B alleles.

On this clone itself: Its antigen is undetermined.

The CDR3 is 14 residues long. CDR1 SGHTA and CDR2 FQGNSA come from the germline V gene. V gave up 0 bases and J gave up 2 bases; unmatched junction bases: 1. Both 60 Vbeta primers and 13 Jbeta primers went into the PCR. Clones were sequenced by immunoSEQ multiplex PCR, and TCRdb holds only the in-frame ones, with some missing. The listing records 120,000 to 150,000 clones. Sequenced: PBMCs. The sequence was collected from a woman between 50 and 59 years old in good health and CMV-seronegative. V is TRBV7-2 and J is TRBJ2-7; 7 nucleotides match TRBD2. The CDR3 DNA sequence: TGTGCCAGCAGCTTAGCGGCGGGGGCCTACGAGCAGTACTTC. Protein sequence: CASSLAAGAYEQYF.